Included here is one T cell receptor beta chain sequence, with context. Only in-frame clones appear in the TCRdb table, and some are missing; sequencing was by immunoSEQ multiplex PCR. The profile shows 150,000 to 190,000 clones, 90% to 95% of them singletons. The sample is drawn from a study of OX40 agonist ivuxolimab in advanced cancers. The CDR3 consists of 15 residues. Germline-derived CDR1 and CDR2 are MNHEY and SVGAGI. V lost 8 bases, J lost 0 bases, and 4 bases stayed unmatched. Sequenced here: CD4+ or CD8+ T cells sorted from blood, sampled in a trial of the OX40 agonist ivuxolimab. This clonotype was sampled from an adult with an advanced solid tumor such as melanoma, head and neck, liver or kidney cancer. The chain employs TRBV6-5 and TRBJ1-1; TRBD1 aligns across 12 bases. The CDR3 DNA reads as TGTGCCAGCGGGGGGACAGGGGGCATGAACACTGAAGCTTTCTTT. Residues: CASGGTGGMNTEAFF.